This section outlines one T cell receptor (beta chain) sequence together with its context. Its antigen is undetermined. The data are from a study of OX40 agonist ivuxolimab in advanced cancers. Turning to the study itself: Partial responses were achieved by three patients, of whom one had hepatocellular carcinoma and two had cutaneous melanoma.

Findings of the study overall: Partial responders at 0.1-3.0 mg/kg had among the lowest clonal expansion. Clones of CD4+ and CD8+ blood T cells grew by week 6 at doses of 0.1 to 3.0 mg/kg. On average, a greater number of expanded clones characterised CD8+ T cells relative to CD4+.

The assay was immunoSEQ multiplex PCR, and TCRdb's table has in-frame clones only and misses some. The sample consists of over 15,000 clones, 86% of them appearing once. V lost 2 bases and J lost 7, with 12 bases in between. The CDR3 covers 14 residues. Germline CDR1 reads SGHRS; CDR2 reads YFSETQ. The sample in question was CD4+ or CD8+ T cells sorted from blood, obtained in a trial of the OX40 agonist ivuxolimab. The origin of this receptor is an adult with an advanced solid tumor such as melanoma, head and neck, liver or kidney cancer. The chain couples TRBV5-1 to TRBJ1-4; possibly TRBD1 for D (6 bases). The CDR3 sequence: CASSFGGRVEKLFF. The CDR3 DNA reads TGCGCCAGCAGCTTCGGGGGGCGCGTTGAAAAACTGTTTTTT. Variable domain in full (rest from reference TRBV5-1 and TRBJ1-4): KAGVTQTPRYLIKTRGQQVTLSCSPISGHRSVSWYQQTPGQGLQFLFEYFSETQRNKGNFPGRFSGRQFSNSRSEMNVSTLELGDSALYLCASSFGGRVEKLFFGSGTQLSVL.